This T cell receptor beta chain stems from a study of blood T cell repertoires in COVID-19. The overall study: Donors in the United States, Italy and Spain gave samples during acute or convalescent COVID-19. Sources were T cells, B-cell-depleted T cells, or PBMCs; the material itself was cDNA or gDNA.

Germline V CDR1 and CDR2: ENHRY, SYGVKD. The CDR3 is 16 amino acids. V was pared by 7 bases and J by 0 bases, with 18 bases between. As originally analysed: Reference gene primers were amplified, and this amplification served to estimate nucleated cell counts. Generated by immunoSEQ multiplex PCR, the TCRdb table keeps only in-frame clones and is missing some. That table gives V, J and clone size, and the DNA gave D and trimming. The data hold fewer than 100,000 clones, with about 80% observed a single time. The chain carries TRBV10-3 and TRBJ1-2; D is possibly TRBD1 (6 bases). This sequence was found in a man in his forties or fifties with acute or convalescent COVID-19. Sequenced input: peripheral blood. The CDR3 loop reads CAINGGARFTNYGYTF. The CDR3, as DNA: TGTGCCATCAATGGGGGGGCCCGCTTTACTAACTATGGCTACACCTTC.